These T cell receptor beta chains were read from a single sample in a study of CD8+ T cells in alopecia areata. Repertoires were generated with immunoSEQ multiplex PCR, while TCRdb's copy carries only in-frame clones and drops some. This sample has roughly 120,000 clones, with roughly 68% found just once. Material for sequencing was CD4+ T cells sorted from blood. All receptors come from a human donor in good health. The CDR3 runs from the conserved cysteine through the conserved F or W. D genes are given only for firm matches. A row's size may be missing; if present it is once, few, many or a size class.

>TRBD1|TRBV27|-|TRBJ1-6
TGTGCCAGCAGTCCAAACCGGGACAGGGATCCCCTCCACTTT
CASSPNRDRDPLHF
>TRBD1|TRBV9|few|TRBJ2-3
TGTGCCAGCAGCTTCTCGGACAGGGGAACGCAGTATTTT
CASSFSDRGTQYF
>TRBD1|TRBV2|-|TRBJ2-7
TGTGCCAGCACACCCGGGACAGGCAACTACGAGCAGTACTTC
CASTPGTGNYEQYF
>TRBD1|TRBV10-3|-|TRBJ1-1
TGTGCCATCAGTCGACAGGGGTCAGACACTGAAGCTTTCTTT
CAISRQGSDTEAFF
>-|TRBV4-1|-|TRBJ1-3
TGCGCCAGCAGCCAAGTCTCGACGGCCCTCTCTGGAAACACCATATATTTT
CASSQVSTALSGNTIYF
>TRBD2|TRBV4-2|-|TRBJ2-3
TGTGCCAGCAGCCATGAACCGGGACTAGCGGGGGGCCGGGGCACAGATACGCAGTATTTT
CASSHEPGLAGGRGTDTQYF
>TRBD1|TRBV19|-|TRBJ2-2
TGTGCCAGTAGTGGACAGGCGAACACCGGGGAGCTGTTTTTT
CASSGQANTGELFF
>-|TRBV5-4|-|TRBJ2-7
TGTGCCAGCAGTAGGGACAACTACGAGCAGTACTTC
CASSRDNYEQYF
>-|TRBV9|-|TRBJ1-2
TGTGCCAGCAGCGTAGAGGGTGTAAGCGGCTACACCTTC
CASSVEGVSGYTF
>-|TRBV6-6|few|TRBJ1-2
TGTGCCACCAACTCGGGACACGGCTCTGGCTACACCTTC
CATNSGHGSGYTF
>-|TRBV4-1|-|TRBJ2-7
TGCGCCAGCAGCCGACAGGACGGCTACGAGCAGTACTTC
CASSRQDGYEQYF
>TRBD1|TRBV15|-|TRBJ2-1
TGTGCCACCAGCAGGGACAGGGGATCCTACAATGAGCAGTTCTTC
CATSRDRGSYNEQFF
>-|TRBV4-1|once|TRBJ2-7
TGCGCCAGCAGCCAAGTTGGGGGGACCGCCGGCTACGAGCAGTACTTC
CASSQVGGTAGYEQYF
>-|TRBV2|few|TRBJ2-7
TGTGCCAGCAGTGGAGGGGAGTCCTACGAGCAGTACTTC
CASSGGESYEQYF
>TRBD1|TRBV23-1|-|TRBJ1-2
TGCGCCAGCAGCCGCCGGACAGGGTCGCGGTATGGCTACACCTTC
CASSRRTGSRYGYTF
>-|TRBV6-5|few|TRBJ1-2
TGTGCCAGCAGTCACCAGACAGACTATGGCTACACCTTC
CASSHQTDYGYTF
>-|TRBV27|-|TRBJ2-7
TGTGCCAGCAATTCCGAGCAGTACTTC
CASNSEQYF
>TRBD1|TRBV4-1|-|TRBJ2-3
TGCGCCAGCAGCCAAACCGGACAGGCAGATACGCAGTATTTT
CASSQTGQADTQYF
>TRBD1|TRBV20-1|-|TRBJ1-4
TGCAGTGCCGGGACAGCCCTCTACTTT
CSAGTALYF
>-|TRBV15|once|TRBJ2-1
TGTGCCACCAGCCTCCTAGGGGCCTCGGCCGAGAGGTCCTACAATGAGCAGTTCTTC
CATSLLGASAERSYNEQFF
>-|TRBV25-1|-|TRBJ2-5
TGTGCCAGCAGTGAGGGGCAAAACTTCGCAGAGACCCAGTACTTC
CASSEGQNFAETQYF
>TRBD1|TRBV6-5|-|TRBJ2-4
TGTGCCAGCAGGGGACAGGGTCTTCAGTACTTC
CASRGQGLQYF
>-|TRBV27|-|TRBJ1-2
TGTGCCACCTCGGACGGAAACTATGGCTACACCTTC
CATSDGNYGYTF
>-|TRBV15|few|TRBJ2-2
TGTGCCACCAGCAGAGACAGGGGATCGGGGGAGCTGTTTTTT
CATSRDRGSGELFF
>TRBD1|TRBV7-9|few|TRBJ1-1
TGTGCCAGCAGCTTCAACAGGGGACTGAACACTGAAGCTTTCTTT
CASSFNRGLNTEAFF